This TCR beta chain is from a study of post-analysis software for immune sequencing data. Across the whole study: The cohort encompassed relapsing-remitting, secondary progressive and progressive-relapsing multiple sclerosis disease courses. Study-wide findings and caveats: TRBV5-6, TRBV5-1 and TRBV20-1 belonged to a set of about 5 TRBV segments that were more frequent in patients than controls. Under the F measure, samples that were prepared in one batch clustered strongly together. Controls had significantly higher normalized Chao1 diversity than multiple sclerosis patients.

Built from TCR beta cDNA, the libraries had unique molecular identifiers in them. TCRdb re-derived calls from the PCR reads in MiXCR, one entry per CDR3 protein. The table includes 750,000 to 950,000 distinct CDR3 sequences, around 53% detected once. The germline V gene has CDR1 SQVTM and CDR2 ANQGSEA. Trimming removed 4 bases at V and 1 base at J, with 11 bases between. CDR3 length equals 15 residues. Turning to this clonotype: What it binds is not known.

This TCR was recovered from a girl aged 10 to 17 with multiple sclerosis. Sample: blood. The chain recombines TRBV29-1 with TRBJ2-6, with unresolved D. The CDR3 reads CSVVYSPSGANVLTF. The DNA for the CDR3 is TGCAGCGTTGTGTATTCCCCATCTGGGGCCAACGTCCTGACTTTC. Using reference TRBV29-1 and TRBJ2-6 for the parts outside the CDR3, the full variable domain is SAVISQKPSRDICQRGTSLTIQCQVDSQVTMMFWYRQQPGQSLTLIATANQGSEATYESGFVIDKFPISRPNLTFSTLTVSNMSPEDSSIYLCSVVYSPSGANVLTFGAGSRLTVL.